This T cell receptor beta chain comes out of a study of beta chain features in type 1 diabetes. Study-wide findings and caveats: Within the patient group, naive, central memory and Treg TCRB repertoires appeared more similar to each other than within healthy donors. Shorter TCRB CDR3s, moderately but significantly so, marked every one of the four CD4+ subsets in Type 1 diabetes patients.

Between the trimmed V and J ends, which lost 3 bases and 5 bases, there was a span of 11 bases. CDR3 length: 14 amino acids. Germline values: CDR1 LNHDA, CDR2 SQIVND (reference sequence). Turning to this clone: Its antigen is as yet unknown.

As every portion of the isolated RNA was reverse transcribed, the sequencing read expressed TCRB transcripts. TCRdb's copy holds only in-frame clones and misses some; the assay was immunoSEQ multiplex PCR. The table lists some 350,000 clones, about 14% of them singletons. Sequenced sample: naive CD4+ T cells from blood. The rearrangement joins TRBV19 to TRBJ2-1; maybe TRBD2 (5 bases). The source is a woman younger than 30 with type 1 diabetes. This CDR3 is CASSIPRANNEQFF. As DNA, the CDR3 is TGTGCCAGTAGTATTCCGCGGGCTAACAATGAGCAGTTCTTC. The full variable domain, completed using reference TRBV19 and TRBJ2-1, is DGGITQSPKYLFRKEGQNVTLSCEQNLNHDAMYWYRQDPGQGLRLIYYSQIVNDFQKGDIAEGYSVSREKKESFPLTVTSAQKNPTAFYLCASSIPRANNEQFFGPGTRLTVL.